The sequence of this T cell receptor (beta chain) was determined in a study of cytomegalovirus exposure and HLA in healthy donors. PCR primers comprised 60 Vbeta and 13 Jbeta primers. Measured with immunoSEQ multiplex PCR; TCRdb has only the in-frame clones, and not every one. Of under 150,000 clones in the sample, roughly 80% are singletons; the top ten hold more than 4%. Germline V gene data show CDR1 as SGHTA and CDR2 as FQGTGA. This CDR3 region has 14 residues. V was clipped by 5 bases and J by 4 bases, with 14 bases between them. V is TRBV7-3 and J is TRBJ1-1; D not resolved. Sequenced input: PBMCs. This clonotype was sampled from a woman in her thirties or forties in good health and CMV-seropositive. CDR3 sequence (DNA): TGTGCCAGCAGCCCCGACACCGAGAGCACTGAAGCTTTCTTT. Amino acids: CASSPDTESTEAFF. The full variable domain, with the rest looked up from reference TRBV7-3 and TRBJ1-1, is GAGVSQTPSNKVTEKGKYVELRCDPISGHTALYWYRQSLGQGPEFLIYFQGTGAADDSGLPNDRFFAVRPEGSVSTLKIQRTERGDSAVYLCASSPDTESTEAFFGQGTRLTVV.